The 13 T cell receptor beta chains below come from one sample, sequenced in a study of T cell responses to AZD1222 COVID-19 vaccine. Method: immunoSEQ multiplex PCR; TCRdb's copy keeps in-frame clones and lacks some. The sample includes roughly 140,000 clones, around 88% of them seen just once. Here the sequenced sample was peripheral blood, taken on day 0 of AZD1222 vaccination. These TCRs come from an adult in good health.

The chain joins TRBV19 to TRBJ1-3; no clear D gene. Germline values: CDR1 LNHDA, CDR2 SQIVND (reference sequence). Trimming left V 4 bases short and J 4 bases short, with 8 bases between. The CDR3 is 13 residues long. CDR3 nucleotide sequence: TGTGCCAGTAGTAGGGAGTCCGGAAACACCATATATTTT. Translated, it gives CASSRESGNTIYF.

This chain uses TRBV19 with TRBJ1-1, with a weak D call TRBD1 (5 bases). This CDR3 spans 13 amino acids. Trimming shortened V by 6 bases and J by 1 base, and 9 bases separated the two germline ends. Germline assignment: CDR1 LNHDA and CDR2 SQIVND (reference sequence). The CDR3 is CASREGWNTEAFF. CDR3 sequence (DNA): TGTGCCAGTAGAGAGGGGTGGAACACTGAAGCTTTCTTT. Filled out from reference TRBV19 and TRBJ1-1, the complete variable domain reads DGGITQSPKYLFRKEGQNVTLSCEQNLNHDAMYWYRQDPGQGLRLIYYSQIVNDFQKGDIAEGYSVSREKKESFPLTVTSAQKNPTAFYLCASREGWNTEAFFGQGTRLTVV.

This sequence joins TRBV19 and TRBJ2-1; 13 nucleotides line up with TRBD2. Germline V gene lookup returns CDR1 LNHDA and CDR2 SQIVND (reference sequence). The CDR3 covers 15 residues. Germline trimming cut 7 bases from V and 6 bases from J; bases unmatched to any gene: 6. The CDR3 DNA reads as TGTGCCAGTAACCTACTAGCGGGAGGGGTCAATGAGCAGTTCTTC. Translated: CASNLLAGGVNEQFF. Combining the CDR3 with reference TRBV19 and TRBJ2-1 gives the whole variable domain DGGITQSPKYLFRKEGQNVTLSCEQNLNHDAMYWYRQDPGQGLRLIYYSQIVNDFQKGDIAEGYSVSREKKESFPLTVTSAQKNPTAFYLCASNLLAGGVNEQFFGPGTRLTVL.

The V and J genes are TRBV9 and TRBJ2-7; the D call may be TRBD1 or TRBD2 (6 bases each). Germline V gene lookup returns CDR1 SGDLS and CDR2 YYNGEE. V was shortened by 0 bases and J by 2 bases, with 12 bases between the two germline ends. The CDR3 covers 15 residues. The CDR3 sequence is CASSVGGGPTYEQYF. In DNA form, the CDR3 reads TGTGCCAGCAGCGTAGGAGGGGGGCCTACCTACGAGCAGTACTTC.

This chain uses TRBV11-2 with TRBJ2-2; D is uncertain. CDR1 and CDR2 from the germline V gene are SGHAT and FQNNGV. The length of the CDR3 is 12 residues. Trimming shortened V by 1 base and J by 7 bases, and 4 bases separated the two germline ends. The CDR3 DNA reads TGTGCCAGCAGCTTAGTCGGCGGGGAGCTGTTTTTT. Residues: CASSLVGGELFF.

A remark on this clone: This CDR3 is also generated by other DNA sequences in the sample. The chain links TRBV10-3 to TRBJ2-7, with 9 bases matching TRBD1. Germline loops: CDR1 ENHRY, CDR2 SYGVKD. This CDR3 spans 13 amino acids. Losses at the gene ends were 6 bases for V and 4 bases for J; bases not matched to a gene: 4. CDR3 bases: TGTGCCATCAGCCCGGGACAGGGTTACGAGCAGTACTTC. It codes for CAISPGQGYEQYF.

CDR3 sequence (DNA): TGTGCCAGCAGCCAAGAACAGACAAGGCAGTTCTTC. Translating it yields CASSQEQTRQFF. The chain is built from TRBV3-1 (or the pseudogene TRBV3-2) and TRBJ2-1; no clear D gene. Germline lookup yields CDR1 LGHDT and CDR2 YNNKEL (reference sequence). The CDR3 is made up of 12 amino acids. The V end lost 0 bases, the J end lost 12 bases, and 9 bases lay between the germline ends.

The rearrangement uses TRBV29-1 and TRBJ1-2; D is ambiguous. V was pared by 6 bases and J by 2 bases, with 13 bases between. Germline V gene data show CDR1 as SQVTM and CDR2 as ANQGSEA. The CDR3 totals 13 residues. CDR3 nucleotide sequence: TGCAGCGTCGTAGTGACAACCAACTATGGCTACACCTTC. It specifies CSVVVTTNYGYTF.

In regard to this clone: At the DNA level, this CDR3 is encoded by other sequences in the same sample as well. V and J are TRBV6-5 and TRBJ2-2, with 8 positions matching TRBD1. The CDR3 is 16 residues long. V lost 0 bases, J lost 6 bases, and 6 bases stayed unmatched. CDR1 is MNHEY, CDR2 SVGAGI, per germline. The CDR3 is CASSYSGTGRAGELFF. CDR3 in DNA: TGTGCCAGCAGTTACTCGGGGACAGGCAGGGCCGGGGAGCTGTTTTTT.

CDR3 region: CASSQVSYEQYF. DNA for the CDR3: TGTGCCAGCAGCCAAGTGTCCTACGAGCAGTACTTC. The chain is built from TRBV3-1 (or the pseudogene TRBV3-2) and TRBJ2-7; D unclear. This CDR3 contains 12 residues. V was trimmed by 1 base and J by 1 base, leaving 2 bases between them. Germline V gene sequence: CDR1 LGHDT, CDR2 YNNKEL (reference sequence).

The V call is TRBV7-3, the J call TRBJ2-3; 8 bases map to TRBD1. In germline, CDR1 is SGHTA, CDR2 FQGTGA. After removal of 1 base from V and 1 base from J, the junction contained 4 bases not matched to a gene. The CDR3 runs 16 residues. CDR3 amino acids: CASSLNPGQGTDTQYF. In nucleotides, the CDR3 is TGTGCCAGCAGCTTAAACCCGGGACAGGGCACAGATACGCAGTATTTT. Full variable domain (outside the CDR3, taken from reference TRBV7-3 and TRBJ2-3): GAGVSQTPSNKVTEKGKYVELRCDPISGHTALYWYRQSLGQGPEFLIYFQGTGAADDSGLPNDRFFAVRPEGSVSTLKIQRTERGDSAVYLCASSLNPGQGTDTQYFGPGTRLTVL.

V gene TRBV7-2 combines with J gene TRBJ2-7, with D possibly being TRBD2 (6 bases). Trimming removed 0 bases from V and 7 bases from J, with 19 bases in between. This CDR3 has 16 residues. Germline values: CDR1 SGHTA, CDR2 FQGNSA. In DNA form, the CDR3 reads TGTGCCAGCAGCTTAGCCCTACCCCGGGGTGGAGGGGAGCAGTACTTC. It translates to CASSLALPRGGGEQYF.

This chain connects TRBV27 to TRBJ1-1; 8 nucleotides line up with TRBD1. CDR1 and CDR2 from the germline V gene are MNHEY and SMNVEV (reference sequence). Trimming cost V 6 bases and J 5 bases; bases outside gene matches: 5. The CDR3 is 13 residues long. DNA for the CDR3: TGTGCCAGCAGCCTGGGACAGGTGACTGAAGCTTTCTTT. Its protein is CASSLGQVTEAFF.